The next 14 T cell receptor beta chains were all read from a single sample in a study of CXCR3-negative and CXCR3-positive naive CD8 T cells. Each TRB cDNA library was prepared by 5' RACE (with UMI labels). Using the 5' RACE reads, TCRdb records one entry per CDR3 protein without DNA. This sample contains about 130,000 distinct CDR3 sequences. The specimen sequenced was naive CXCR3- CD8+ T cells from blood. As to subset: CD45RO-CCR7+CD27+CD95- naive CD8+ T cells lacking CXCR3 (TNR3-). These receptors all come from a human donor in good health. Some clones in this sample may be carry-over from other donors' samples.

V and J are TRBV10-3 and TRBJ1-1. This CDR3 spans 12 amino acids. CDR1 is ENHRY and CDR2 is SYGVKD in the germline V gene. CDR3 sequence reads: CAIGEPGSEAFF.

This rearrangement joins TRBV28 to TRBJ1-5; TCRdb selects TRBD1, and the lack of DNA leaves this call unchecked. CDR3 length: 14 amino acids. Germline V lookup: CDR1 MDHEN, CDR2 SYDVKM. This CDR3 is CASSFAGTNQPQHF.

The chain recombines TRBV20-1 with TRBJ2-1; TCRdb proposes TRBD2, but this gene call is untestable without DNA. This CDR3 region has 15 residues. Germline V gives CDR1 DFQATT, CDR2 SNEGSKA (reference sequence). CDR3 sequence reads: CSARDSAGLPHEQFF.

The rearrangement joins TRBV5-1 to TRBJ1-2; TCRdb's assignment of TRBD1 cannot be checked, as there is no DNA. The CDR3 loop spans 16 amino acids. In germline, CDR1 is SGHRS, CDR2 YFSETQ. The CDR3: CASSTTGARTAYGYTF.

CDR3 loop: CASTLGNSPLHF. The rearrangement joins TRBV12-3 or TRBV12-4 to TRBJ1-6; TCRdb's D gene call, TRBD1, goes unchecked for lack of DNA. There are 12 residues in the CDR3.

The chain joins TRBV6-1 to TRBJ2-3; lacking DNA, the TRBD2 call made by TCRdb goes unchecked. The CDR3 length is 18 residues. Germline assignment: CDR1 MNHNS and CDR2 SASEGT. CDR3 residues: CASSLTSGVISSTDTQYF.

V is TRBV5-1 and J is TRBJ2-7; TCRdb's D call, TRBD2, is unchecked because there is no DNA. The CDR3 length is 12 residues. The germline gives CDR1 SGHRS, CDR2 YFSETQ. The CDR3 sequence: CASGSVGGEQYF.

CDR3 loop: CASSQGGELYTEAFF. The J gene is TRBJ1-1, the V gene TRBV4-1; TCRdb gives TRBD1 as the D gene, but with no DNA this cannot be confirmed. This CDR3 comprises 15 residues. Germline V gene lookup returns CDR1 MGHRA and CDR2 YSYEKL.

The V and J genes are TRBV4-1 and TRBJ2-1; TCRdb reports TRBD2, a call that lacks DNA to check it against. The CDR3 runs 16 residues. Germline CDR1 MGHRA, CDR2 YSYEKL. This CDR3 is CASSQETWTRANEQFF.

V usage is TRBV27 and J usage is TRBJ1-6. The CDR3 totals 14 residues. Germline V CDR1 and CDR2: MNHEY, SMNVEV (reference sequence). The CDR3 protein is CASRVSSYNSPLHF.

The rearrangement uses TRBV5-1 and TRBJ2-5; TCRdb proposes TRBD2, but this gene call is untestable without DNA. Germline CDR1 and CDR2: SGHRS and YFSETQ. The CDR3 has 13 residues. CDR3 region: CASRTTSEETQYF.

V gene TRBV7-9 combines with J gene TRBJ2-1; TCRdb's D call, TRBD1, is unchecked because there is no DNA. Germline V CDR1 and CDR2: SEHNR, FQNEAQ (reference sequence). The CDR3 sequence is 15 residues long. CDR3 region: CASITPGTGYNEQFF.

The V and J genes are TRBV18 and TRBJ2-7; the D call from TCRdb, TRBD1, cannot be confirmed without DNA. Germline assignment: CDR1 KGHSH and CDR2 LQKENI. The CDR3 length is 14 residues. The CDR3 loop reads CASSPDASRDEQYF.

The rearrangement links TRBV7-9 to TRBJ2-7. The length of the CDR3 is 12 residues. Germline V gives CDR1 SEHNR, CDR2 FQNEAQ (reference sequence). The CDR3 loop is CASSLQPDEQYF. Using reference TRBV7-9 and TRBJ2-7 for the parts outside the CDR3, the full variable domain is DTGVSQNPRHKITKRGQNVTFRCDPISEHNRLYWYRQTLGQGPEFLTYFQNEAQLEKSRLLSDRFSAERPKGSFSTLEIQRTEQGDSAMYLCASSLQPDEQYFGPGTRLTVT.